The 6 T cell receptor beta chains presented below share a single source sample, sequenced in a study of OX40 agonist ivuxolimab in advanced cancers. Receptor amplification or capture employed the immunoSEQ multiplex PCR assay. TCRdb obtained this table from immuneACCESS and retained in-frame rearrangements with V and J assigned. These tables miss some clones; where compared with another copy, unresolved V genes account for less than half of the shortfall, and the remainder is unexplained. The sample table lists some 50,000 clones, approximately 90% of them with a count of one. The top ten hold over 9.5% of the sample. The input for sequencing was CD4+ or CD8+ T cells sorted from blood, taken in a trial of the OX40 agonist ivuxolimab. Every receptor here comes from an adult with an advanced solid tumor such as melanoma, head and neck, liver or kidney cancer.

This sequence joins TRBV7-9 and TRBJ2-1, with a tentative D call TRBD2 (6 bases). Trimming took off 1 base at V and 6 bases at J, with 16 bases between the two ends. The CDR3 runs 16 residues. Germline V CDR1 and CDR2: SEHNR, FQNEAQ (reference sequence). DNA for the CDR3: TGTGCCAGCAGCTTAGTCGGGGGAGGAGGGCGCAATGAGCAGTTCTTC. Translated: CASSLVGGGGRNEQFF.

The chain joins TRBV5-6 to TRBJ1-1, with a possible D match to TRBD1 (5 bases). CDR1 is SGHDT and CDR2 is YYEEEE in the germline V gene. CDR3 size: 14 residues. V lost 2 bases to trimming and J lost 5 bases, with 13 bases between them. CDR3: CASSFQGGGTEAFF. The CDR3 DNA follows: TGTGCCAGCAGCTTTCAGGGCGGAGGGACTGAAGCTTTCTTT.

The V and J genes are TRBV10-3 and TRBJ2-3, with D possibly matching TRBD2 (6 bases). Trimming took 4 bases from V and 3 from J, leaving 8 bases between them. CDR1 is ENHRY, CDR2 SYGVKD, per germline. The CDR3 runs to 13 residues. The CDR3, as DNA: TGTGCCATCAGTGCCGCGGGAACAGATACGCAGTATTTT. Amino acid sequence: CAISAAGTDTQYF.

In its sample, this clone was seen once. J is TRBJ1-1 and V is TRBV28, with TRBD1 identical over 7 bases. Germline V gene sequence: CDR1 MDHEN, CDR2 SYDVKM. There are 15 residues in the CDR3. Trimming at V came to 5 bases and at J to 0 bases, leaving 6 bases not matched to a gene. CDR3 sequence (DNA): TGTGCCAGCAGTACTCTACAGGGGATGAACACTGAAGCTTTCTTT. This translates into CASSTLQGMNTEAFF.

This chain connects TRBV6-1 to TRBJ2-5, with 7 bases fitting TRBD2. The length of the CDR3 is 15 residues. Looked up from germline, CDR1 is MNHNS and CDR2 is SASEGT. V gave up 4 bases and J gave up 4 bases; unmatched junction bases: 9. This CDR3 reads CASSGEGGTGETQYF. For the CDR3, the DNA is TGTGCCAGCAGTGGAGAGGGAGGGACGGGAGAGACCCAGTACTTC.

This sequence joins TRBV27 and TRBJ2-5; 8 positions agree with TRBD2. The CDR3 loop spans 13 amino acids. After removal of 6 bases from V and 4 bases from J, the junction contained 4 bases not matched to a gene. The germline gives CDR1 MNHEY, CDR2 SMNVEV (reference sequence). The CDR3 DNA reads TGTGCCAGCAGGAGGCTAGCGGGAGAGACCCAGTACTTC. Protein sequence: CASRRLAGETQYF.